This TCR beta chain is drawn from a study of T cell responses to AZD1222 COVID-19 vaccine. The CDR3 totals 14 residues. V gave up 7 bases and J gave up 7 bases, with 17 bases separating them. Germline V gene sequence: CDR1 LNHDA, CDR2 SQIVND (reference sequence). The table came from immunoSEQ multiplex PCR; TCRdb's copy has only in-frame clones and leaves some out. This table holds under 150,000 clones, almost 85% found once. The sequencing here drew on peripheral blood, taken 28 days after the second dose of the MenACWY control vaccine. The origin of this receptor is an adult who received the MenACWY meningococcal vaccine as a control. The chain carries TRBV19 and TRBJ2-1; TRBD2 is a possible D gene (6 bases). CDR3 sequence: CASTGLSHRNEQFF. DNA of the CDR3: TGTGCCAGTACGGGACTTAGCCACCGGAATGAGCAGTTCTTC.